This TCR beta chain was captured by sequencing in a study of graft-versus-host responses after intestinal transplantation. Background on the study: Uniformly, recipients were administered anti-thymocyte globulin induction with subsequent tacrolimus and steroids for 3 to 4 years. Study-level points and caveats: Maximum circulating GvH clone levels tracked with early post-transplant HvG decreases. Those patients showing graft-donor T cell macrochimerism displayed high graft-versus-host to host-versus-graft clonal ratios in allografts.

The CDR3 sequence is 15 residues long. The germline gives CDR1 MDHEN, CDR2 SYDVKM. V lost 2 bases, J lost 1 base, and 8 bases lay in between. Profiled with immunoSEQ multiplex PCR; TCRdb holds only in-frame clones, not every one. There are approximately 70,000 clones in the sample; 70% to 90% occur only once, and roughly 2.6% lies in the top ten. As regards this clone: What it binds is unknown.

The chain employs TRBV28 and TRBJ2-2; no firm D call. The clonotype comes from a human donor who received an intestinal transplant. The sample in question was unstimulated CD8+ T cells sorted from spleen or lymph node cells, obtained before intestinal transplant. CDR3 sequence reads: CASSLRAENTGELFF. The CDR3 bases are TGTGCCAGCAGTTTACGCGCGGAGAACACCGGGGAGCTGTTTTTT.